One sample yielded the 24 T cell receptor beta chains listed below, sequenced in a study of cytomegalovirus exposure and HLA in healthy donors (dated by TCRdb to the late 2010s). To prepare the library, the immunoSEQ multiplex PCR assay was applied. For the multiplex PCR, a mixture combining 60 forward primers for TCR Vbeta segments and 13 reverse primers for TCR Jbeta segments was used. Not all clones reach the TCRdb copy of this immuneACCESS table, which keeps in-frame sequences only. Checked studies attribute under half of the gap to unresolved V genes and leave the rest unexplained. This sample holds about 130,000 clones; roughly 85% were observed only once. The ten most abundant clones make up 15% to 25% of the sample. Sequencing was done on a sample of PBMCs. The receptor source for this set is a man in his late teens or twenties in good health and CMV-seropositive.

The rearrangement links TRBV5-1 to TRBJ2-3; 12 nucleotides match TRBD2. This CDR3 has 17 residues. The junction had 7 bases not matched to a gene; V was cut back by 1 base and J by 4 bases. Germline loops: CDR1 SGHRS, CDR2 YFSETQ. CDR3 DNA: TGCGCCAGCAGCTTGTCTAGCGGGGGGGCCAGGGCAGATACGCAGTATTTT. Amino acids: CASSLSSGGARADTQYF.

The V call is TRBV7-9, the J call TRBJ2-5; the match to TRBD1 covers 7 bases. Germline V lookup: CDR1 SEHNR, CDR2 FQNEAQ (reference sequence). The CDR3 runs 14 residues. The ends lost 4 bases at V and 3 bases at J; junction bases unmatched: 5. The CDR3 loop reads CASSSWGTEETQYF. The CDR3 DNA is TGTGCCAGCAGCTCTTGGGGGACAGAAGAGACCCAGTACTTC.

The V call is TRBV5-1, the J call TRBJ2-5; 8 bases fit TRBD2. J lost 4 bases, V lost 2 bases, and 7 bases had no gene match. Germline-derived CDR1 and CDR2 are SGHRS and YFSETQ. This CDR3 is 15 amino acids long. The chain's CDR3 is CASSLNSGVLETQYF. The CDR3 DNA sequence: TGCGCCAGCAGCTTAAATAGCGGGGTGCTAGAGACCCAGTACTTC.

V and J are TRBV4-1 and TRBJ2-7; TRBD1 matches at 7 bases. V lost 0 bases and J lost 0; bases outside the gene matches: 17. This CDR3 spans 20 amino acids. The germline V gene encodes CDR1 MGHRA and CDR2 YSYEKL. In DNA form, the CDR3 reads TGCGCCAGCAGCCAAGACCAAAGGGGAACGGGACAGTACAGCTCCTACGAGCAGTACTTC. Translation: CASSQDQRGTGQYSSYEQYF.

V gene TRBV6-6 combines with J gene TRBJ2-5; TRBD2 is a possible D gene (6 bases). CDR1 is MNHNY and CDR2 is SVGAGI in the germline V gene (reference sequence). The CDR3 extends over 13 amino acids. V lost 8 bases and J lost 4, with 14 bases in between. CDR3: CASGPEGGETQYF. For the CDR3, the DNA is TGTGCCAGCGGCCCCGAGGGAGGAGAGACCCAGTACTTC.

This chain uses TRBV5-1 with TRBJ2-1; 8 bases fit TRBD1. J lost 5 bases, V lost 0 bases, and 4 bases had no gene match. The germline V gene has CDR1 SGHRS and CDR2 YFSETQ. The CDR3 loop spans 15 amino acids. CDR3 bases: TGCGCCAGCAGCTTGGACAGGGGGTCTAACAATGAGCAGTTCTTC. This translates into CASSLDRGSNNEQFF.

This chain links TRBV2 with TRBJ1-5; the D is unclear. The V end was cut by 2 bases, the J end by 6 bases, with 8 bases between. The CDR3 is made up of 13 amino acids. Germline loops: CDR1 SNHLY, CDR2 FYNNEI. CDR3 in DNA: TGTGCCAGCAGTGAAATGACGGGTCAGCCCCAGCATTTT. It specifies CASSEMTGQPQHF.

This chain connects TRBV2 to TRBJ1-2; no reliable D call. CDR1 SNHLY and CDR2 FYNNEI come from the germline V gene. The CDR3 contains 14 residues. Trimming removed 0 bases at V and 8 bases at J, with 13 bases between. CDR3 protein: CASSEANLRRGYTF. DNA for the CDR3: TGTGCCAGCAGTGAAGCGAACCTGAGGCGGGGCTACACCTTC.

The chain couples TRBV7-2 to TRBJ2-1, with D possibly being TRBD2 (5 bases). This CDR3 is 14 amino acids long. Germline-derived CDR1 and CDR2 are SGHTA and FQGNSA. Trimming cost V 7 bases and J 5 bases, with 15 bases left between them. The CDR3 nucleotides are TGTGCCAGCACCCTTTATCGGGATCACAATGAGCAGTTCTTC. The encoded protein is CASTLYRDHNEQFF.

CDR3 sequence reads: CASSSNGQDSMNTGELFF. The CDR3 DNA sequence: TGTGCCAGCAGCTCCAACGGACAGGACTCCATGAACACCGGGGAGCTGTTTTTT. The chain recombines TRBV7-6 with TRBJ2-2; TRBD1 matches at 7 bases. With V trimmed by 4 bases and J by 1 base, 12 bases remained unmatched. Germline CDR1 reads SGHVS; CDR2 reads FNYEAQ. CDR3 length equals 18 residues.

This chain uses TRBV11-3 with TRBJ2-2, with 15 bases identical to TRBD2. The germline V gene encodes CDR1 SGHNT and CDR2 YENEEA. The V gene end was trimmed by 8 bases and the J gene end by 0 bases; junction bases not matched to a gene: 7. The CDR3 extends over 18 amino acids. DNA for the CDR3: TGTGCCAGCTCCTTGGGACTAGCGGGGGGTTCGAACACCGGGGAGCTGTTTTTT. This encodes CASSLGLAGGSNTGELFF.

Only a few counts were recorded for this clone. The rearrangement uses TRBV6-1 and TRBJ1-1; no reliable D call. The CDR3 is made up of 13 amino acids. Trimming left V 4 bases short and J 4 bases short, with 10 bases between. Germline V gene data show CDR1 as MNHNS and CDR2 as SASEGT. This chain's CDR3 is CASSVTLGTEAFF. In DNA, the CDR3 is TGTGCCAGCAGTGTGACATTGGGCACTGAAGCTTTCTTT.

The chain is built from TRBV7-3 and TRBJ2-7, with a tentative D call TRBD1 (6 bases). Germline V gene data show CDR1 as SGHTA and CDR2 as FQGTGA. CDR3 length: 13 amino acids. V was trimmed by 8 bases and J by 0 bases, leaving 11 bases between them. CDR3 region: CASATGNSYEQYF. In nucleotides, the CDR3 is TGTGCCAGCGCAACAGGGAACTCCTACGAGCAGTACTTC.

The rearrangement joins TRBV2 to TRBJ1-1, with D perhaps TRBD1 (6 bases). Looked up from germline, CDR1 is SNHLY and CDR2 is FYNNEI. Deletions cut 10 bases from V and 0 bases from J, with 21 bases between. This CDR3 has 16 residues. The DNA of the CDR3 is TGTGCCATCCTCCTCCCGGGACAAACCATGAACACTGAAGCTTTCTTT. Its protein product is CAILLPGQTMNTEAFF.

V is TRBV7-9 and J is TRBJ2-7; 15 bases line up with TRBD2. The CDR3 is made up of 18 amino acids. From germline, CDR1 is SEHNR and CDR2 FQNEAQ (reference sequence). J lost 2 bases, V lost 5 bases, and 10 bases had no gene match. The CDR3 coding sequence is TGTGCCAGCAGCGCGCCCCGGACTAGCGGGGGGGCCCCCTACGAGCAGTACTTC. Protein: CASSAPRTSGGAPYEQYF.

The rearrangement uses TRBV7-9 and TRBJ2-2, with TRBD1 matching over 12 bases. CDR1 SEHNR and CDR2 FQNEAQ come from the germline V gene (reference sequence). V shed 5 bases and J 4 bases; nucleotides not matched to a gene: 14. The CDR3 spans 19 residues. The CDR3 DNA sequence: TGTGCCAGCAGCCCGGTGGGACAGGGGGCCCTGCGGAGCACCGGGGAGCTGTTTTTT. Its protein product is CASSPVGQGALRSTGELFF.

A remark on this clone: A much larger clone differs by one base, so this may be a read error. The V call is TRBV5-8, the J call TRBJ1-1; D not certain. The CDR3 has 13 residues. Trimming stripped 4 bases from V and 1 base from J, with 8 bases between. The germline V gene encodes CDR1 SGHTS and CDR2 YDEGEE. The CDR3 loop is CASSVQENTEAFF. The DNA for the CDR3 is TGTGCCAGCAGCGTCCAGGAGAACACTGAAGCTTTCTTT. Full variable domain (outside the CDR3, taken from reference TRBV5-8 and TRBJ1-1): EAGVTQSPTHLIKTRGQQATLRCSPISGHTSVYWYQQALGLGLQFLLWYDEGEERNRGNFPPRFSGRQFPNYSSELNVNALELEDSALYLCASSVQENTEAFFGQGTRLTVV.

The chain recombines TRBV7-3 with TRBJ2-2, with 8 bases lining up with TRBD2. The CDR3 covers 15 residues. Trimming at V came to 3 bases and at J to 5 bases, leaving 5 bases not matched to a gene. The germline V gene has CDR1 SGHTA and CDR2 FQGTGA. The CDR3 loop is CASSLDSGVTGELFF. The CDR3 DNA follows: TGTGCCAGCAGCTTGGATAGCGGGGTAACCGGGGAGCTGTTTTTT.

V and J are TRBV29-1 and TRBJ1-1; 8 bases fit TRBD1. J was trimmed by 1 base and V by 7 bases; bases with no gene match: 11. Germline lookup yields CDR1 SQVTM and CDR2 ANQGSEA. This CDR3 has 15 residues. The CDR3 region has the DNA TGCAGCGCCACGGGGTCAGGGGGCGAGAACACTGAAGCTTTCTTT. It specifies CSATGSGGENTEAFF.

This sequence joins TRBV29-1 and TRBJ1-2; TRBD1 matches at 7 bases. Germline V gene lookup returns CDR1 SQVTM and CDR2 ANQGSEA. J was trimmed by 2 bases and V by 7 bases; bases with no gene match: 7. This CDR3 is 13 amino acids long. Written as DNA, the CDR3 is TGCAGCGCACTACAGGGGACCAACTATGGCTACACCTTC. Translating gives CSALQGTNYGYTF. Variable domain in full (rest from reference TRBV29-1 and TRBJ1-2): SAVISQKPSRDICQRGTSLTIQCQVDSQVTMMFWYRQQPGQSLTLIATANQGSEATYESGFVIDKFPISRPNLTFSTLTVSNMSPEDSSIYLCSALQGTNYGYTFGSGTRLTVV.

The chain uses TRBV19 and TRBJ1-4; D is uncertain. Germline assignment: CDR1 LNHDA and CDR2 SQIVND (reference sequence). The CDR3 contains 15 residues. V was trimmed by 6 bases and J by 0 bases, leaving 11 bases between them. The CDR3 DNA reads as TGTGCCAGTAGCCGGGGAGTTGCAACTAATGAAAAACTGTTTTTT. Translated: CASSRGVATNEKLFF.

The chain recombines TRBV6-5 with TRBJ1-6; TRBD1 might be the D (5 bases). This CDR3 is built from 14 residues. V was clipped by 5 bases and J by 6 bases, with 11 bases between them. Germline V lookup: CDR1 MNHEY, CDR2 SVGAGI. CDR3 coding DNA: TGTGCCAGCAGTCGTTCAGACAGTAATTCACCCCTCCACTTT. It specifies CASSRSDSNSPLHF.

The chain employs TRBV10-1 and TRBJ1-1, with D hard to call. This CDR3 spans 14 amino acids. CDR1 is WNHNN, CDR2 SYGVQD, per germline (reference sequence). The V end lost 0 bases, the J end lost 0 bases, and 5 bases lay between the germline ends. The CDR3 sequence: CASSESGLNTEAFF. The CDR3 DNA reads TGCGCCAGCAGTGAGTCTGGGCTGAACACTGAAGCTTTCTTT.

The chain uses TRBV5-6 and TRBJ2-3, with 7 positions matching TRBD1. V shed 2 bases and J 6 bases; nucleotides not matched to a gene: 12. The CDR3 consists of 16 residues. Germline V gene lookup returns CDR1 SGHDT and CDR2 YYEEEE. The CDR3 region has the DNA TGTGCCAGCAGCTTAGGTGGACAGGCCCCGGCTGATACGCAGTATTTT. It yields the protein CASSLGGQAPADTQYF.